The clone carrying this T cell receptor beta chain was observed once. The antigen remains undetermined. The data were taken from a study of T cell responses to AZD1222 COVID-19 vaccine. Broader study findings: Nearly half of unique spike-specific TCRs reportedly avoided B.1.351 and B.1.1.7 mutated regions.

Sequencing used immunoSEQ multiplex PCR; TCRdb keeps in-frame clones, though not all of them. The profile covers 90,000 to 120,000 clones, with under 95% appearing a single time and around 20% taken by the ten largest. Specimen: peripheral blood, collected on day 0 of AZD1222 vaccination. The TCR originated in an adult in good health.

CDR3 amino acids: CASSLDREGLGRYEQYF. CDR3 sequence (DNA): TGTGCCAGCAGCTTAGATCGGGAGGGCCTGGGGCGGTACGAGCAGTACTTC. V is TRBV11-2 and J is TRBJ2-7; 8 bases line up with TRBD2. CDR3 length: 17 amino acids. The junction had 11 bases not matched to a gene; V was cut back by 0 bases and J by 4 bases. Per the germline V gene, CDR1 is SGHAT and CDR2 is FQNNGV.